One sample yielded the 17 T cell receptor beta chains listed below, sequenced in a study of response to subunit inactivated influenza vaccine. Each CDR3 protein gets one entry after TCRdb re-called the RT-PCR reads with MiXCR. The sample contains under 200,000 distinct CDR3 sequences, approximately 12% of which appear only once. The same specimen was also included in a second study, on T cells expressing NK-cell markers. That work states: Researchers built TCR beta cDNA using 5'RACE template switching with UMIs.

The sample consisted of CD8+ T cells sorted from PBMCs, taken roughly 12 days after vaccination. Every receptor here comes from a man aged 45-65 years who received an inactivated influenza vaccine.

The sample holds a few counts of this clonotype. The CDR3 nucleotides read TGTGCCAGCAGCACTCCCGGGACAGGGGACACAGATACGCAGTATTTT. Protein sequence: CASSTPGTGDTDTQYF. The chain joins TRBV28 to TRBJ2-3, with TRBD1 identical over 10 bases. The trim removed 6 bases at V and 2 bases at J, leaving 8 bases unmatched. The CDR3 spans 16 residues. CDR1 and CDR2 (germline): MDHEN, SYDVKM.

V gene TRBV20-1 combines with J gene TRBJ2-7; 9 nucleotides line up with TRBD1. There are 15 residues in the CDR3. V trimming: 0 bases; J trimming: 0 bases; junction bases outside the gene matches: 3. Looked up from germline, CDR1 is DFQATT and CDR2 is SNEGSKA (reference sequence). The CDR3 reads CSARDRDRASYEQYF. In nucleotides, the CDR3 is TGCAGTGCTAGAGATCGGGACAGGGCCTCCTACGAGCAGTACTTC.

In its sample, this clonotype was seen a few times. The J gene is TRBJ2-1, the V gene TRBV5-6; 8 nucleotides align to TRBD2. Germline V gene data show CDR1 as SGHDT and CDR2 as YYEEEE. This CDR3 comprises 15 residues. Losses at the gene ends were 4 bases for V and 8 bases for J; bases not matched to a gene: 11. The CDR3 is CASSPRSGRRYEQFF. The CDR3, as DNA: TGTGCCAGCAGCCCAAGGAGCGGGAGAAGATATGAGCAGTTCTTC.

This clonotype showed up just a few times. The J gene is TRBJ2-6, the V gene TRBV7-2, with 8 bases lining up with TRBD1. With 5 bases clipped from V and 2 bases from J, the junction kept 5 bases outside the gene matches. Germline V CDR1 and CDR2: SGHTA, FQGNSA. The CDR3 sequence is 16 residues long. Written as DNA, the CDR3 is TGTGCCAGCAGCCTGGACAGGGCAACTGGGGCCAACGTCCTGACTTTC. This codes for CASSLDRATGANVLTF.

This clonotype has a handful of counts. The V and J genes are TRBV7-9 and TRBJ2-3; 13 positions agree with TRBD2. The germline CDR1 and CDR2 sequences are SEHNR and FQNEAQ (reference sequence). Trimming took 4 bases from V and 5 from J; bases not matched to a gene: 9. The CDR3 covers 17 residues. The CDR3 here is CASSSPRTSGRVDTQYF. For the CDR3, the DNA is TGTGCCAGCAGCTCACCCCGGACTAGCGGGAGAGTAGATACGCAGTATTTT.

J is TRBJ2-3 and V is TRBV28, with D possibly TRBD2 on 6 matching bases. From germline, CDR1 is MDHEN and CDR2 SYDVKM. This CDR3 has 16 residues. V dropped 4 bases and J dropped 3 bases, with 17 bases sitting between them. The CDR3 bases are TGTGCCAGCAGTTCTGCCGGGACTCGAGGGACAGATACGCAGTATTTT. Protein sequence: CASSSAGTRGTDTQYF. The full variable domain, completed using reference TRBV28 and TRBJ2-3, is DVKVTQSSRYLVKRTGEKVFLECVQDMDHENMFWYRQDPGLGLRLIYFSYDVKMKEKGDIPEGYSVSREKKERFSLILESASTNQTSMYLCASSSAGTRGTDTQYFGPGTRLTVL.

This clonotype was picked up a small number of times. J is TRBJ2-1 and V is TRBV6-2 or TRBV6-3; tentative D call: TRBD1 (5 bases). Germline values: CDR1 MNHEY, CDR2 SVGEGT. This CDR3 comprises 17 residues. Trimming stripped 4 bases from V and 0 bases from J, with 16 bases between. In nucleotides, the CDR3 is TGTGCCAGCAGTTCGCCGACAGACCGGAGCTCCTACAATGAGCAGTTCTTC. Translating it yields CASSSPTDRSSYNEQFF.

This chain connects TRBV7-9 to TRBJ2-7, with a tentative D call TRBD2 (6 bases). V dropped 10 bases and J dropped 0 bases, with 13 bases sitting between them. The CDR3 length is 13 residues. Germline loops: CDR1 SEHNR, CDR2 FQNEAQ (reference sequence). The CDR3 loop reads CATARGSSYEQYF. The DNA for the CDR3 is TGTGCCACGGCACGGGGGAGCTCCTACGAGCAGTACTTC.

This clonotype has ten or more counts. The rearrangement uses TRBV12-3 or TRBV12-4 and TRBJ2-5, with 7 bases lining up with TRBD1. CDR3 size: 16 residues. Trimming cost V 5 bases and J 4 bases; bases outside gene matches: 13. The DNA of the CDR3 is TGTGCCAGCAGTCCCCTCCACAGGGGCGACGCAGAGACCCAGTACTTC. Its protein product is CASSPLHRGDAETQYF.

The CDR3 sequence: CASSQETPAGSTDTQYF. The DNA for the CDR3 is TGCGCCAGCAGCCAAGAGACGCCAGCGGGTAGCACAGATACGCAGTATTTT. The chain combines TRBV4-3 with TRBJ2-3; TRBD2 is a possible D gene (6 bases). The CDR3 spans 17 residues. Trimming removed 0 bases at V and 0 bases at J, with 13 bases between. Germline CDR1 is LGHNA and CDR2 is YSLEER.

This chain connects TRBV11-2 to TRBJ2-3; TRBD2 agrees at 8 bases. This CDR3 is built from 17 residues. Germline CDR1 reads SGHAT; CDR2 reads FQNNGV. Trimming took 4 bases from V and 1 from J; bases not matched to a gene: 10. The CDR3 bases are TGTGCCAGCAGCTACATATACGATAGCGGGGGCACAGATACGCAGTATTTT. Translating gives CASSYIYDSGGTDTQYF.

The gene calls are TRBV13 and TRBJ2-7; D is unresolved. Germline V gene lookup returns CDR1 PRHDT and CDR2 FYEKMQ (reference sequence). The CDR3 is 14 amino acids. V shed 0 bases and J shed 3 bases, with 9 bases lying between them. CDR3: CASSLGPTGYEQYF. The DNA for the CDR3 is TGTGCCAGCAGCTTAGGACCCACCGGCTACGAGCAGTACTTC.

The gene calls are TRBV7-2 and TRBJ2-7; 15 bases are a match to TRBD2. CDR3 length: 16 residues. Per the germline V gene, CDR1 is SGHTA and CDR2 is FQGNSA. V gave up 4 bases and J gave up 4 bases; unmatched junction bases: 5. Here the CDR3 DNA reads TGTGCCAGCAGCTACGGACTAGCGGGAGGGCCTTACGAGCAGTACTTC. Protein: CASSYGLAGGPYEQYF.

The chain uses TRBV28 and TRBJ2-7; TRBD2 aligns across 9 bases. In germline, CDR1 is MDHEN, CDR2 SYDVKM. The CDR3 loop spans 14 amino acids. The junction had 6 bases not matched to a gene; V was cut back by 4 bases and J by 5 bases. CDR3 region: CASSWTSAVHEQYF. The CDR3 DNA reads TGTGCCAGCAGTTGGACTAGCGCAGTACACGAGCAGTACTTC.

There are a few counts of this clonotype. The gene calls are TRBV19 and TRBJ2-6, with D hard to call. The CDR3 is 12 amino acids. Per germline, CDR1 LNHDA and CDR2 SQIVND (reference sequence). Trimming shortened V by 6 bases and J by 8 bases, and 8 bases separated the two germline ends. CDR3 in amino acids: CASREPPNVLTF. In DNA, the CDR3 is TGTGCCAGTAGGGAACCGCCCAACGTCCTGACTTTC.

This clonotype was seen ten or more times. This sequence joins TRBV10-3 and TRBJ1-5, with TRBD1 matching 10 bases. The germline gives CDR1 ENHRY, CDR2 SYGVKD. The length of the CDR3 is 17 residues. V was pared by 3 bases and J by 0 bases, with 5 bases of the junction left unmatched. The CDR3 DNA reads TGTGCCATCAGTGACTCCGGGACAGGGGATAGCAATCAGCCCCAGCATTTT. This gives the protein CAISDSGTGDSNQPQHF.

In this sample, this clonotype turned up a few times. This chain joins TRBV23-1 and TRBJ2-7; 9 nucleotides line up with TRBD1. TRBV23-1 belongs to the ORF category, with a function that is uncertain. CDR3 size: 20 residues. With 6 bases clipped from V and 3 bases from J, the junction kept 24 bases outside the gene matches. CDR3 protein: CASRQKGARGQGFLSYEQYF. For the CDR3, the DNA is TGCGCCAGCAGACAAAAAGGGGCACGAGGACAGGGGTTTCTCAGCTACGAGCAGTACTTC.